Following are 22 T cell receptor beta chains from one sample sequenced in a study of shared clonotypes between healthy human individuals. TCRdb's copy holds only in-frame clones and misses some; the assay was immunoSEQ multiplex PCR. Altogether 760,000 or so clones are present, roughly 96% being singletons, with the ten largest covering less than 0.25%. As defined, naive CD8 cells were CD45RO-negative and positively selected for CCR7, with terminally differentiated effector memory CD45RA+ cells excluded. Sample: naive CD8+ T cells sorted from blood. The receptors stem from a man aged 25-40 years in good health.

The chain has TRBV7-9 and TRBJ2-7; D uncertain. CDR3 size: 11 residues. Trimming pared 1 base from V and 9 bases from J, leaving 7 bases between. The germline gives CDR1 SEHNR, CDR2 FQNEAQ (reference sequence). As DNA, the CDR3 is TGTGCCAGCAGCTTAGAAGGTCGGCAGTACTTC. It translates to CASSLEGRQYF.

This chain connects TRBV18 to TRBJ2-1, with 8 positions matching TRBD1. The germline V gene encodes CDR1 KGHSH and CDR2 LQKENI. CDR3 length: 16 residues. Unmatched junction bases numbered 6, after V lost 3 bases and J lost 2 bases. CDR3 residues: CASSPWDRTTYNEQFF. Written as DNA, the CDR3 is TGTGCCAGCTCACCCTGGGACAGGACAACCTACAATGAGCAGTTCTTC.

The chain combines TRBV30 with TRBJ2-7; 7 bases map to TRBD1. The V and J ends lost 7 bases and 4 bases, in that order; junction bases with no gene match: 10. The CDR3 is 13 amino acids. Germline lookup yields CDR1 GTSNPN and CDR2 SVGIG (reference sequence). In DNA, the CDR3 is TGTGCCTTCTCCGGGACAGAAAAGTACGAGCAGTACTTC. Translated: CAFSGTEKYEQYF.

This chain links TRBV7-3 with TRBJ2-2, with D possibly matching TRBD2 (7 bases). Per the germline V gene, CDR1 is SGHTA and CDR2 is FQGTGA. The length of the CDR3 is 17 residues. V lost 4 bases, J lost 6 bases, and 21 bases lay in between. CDR3 nucleotide sequence: TGTGCCAGCAGCTCCCGCGGCGGGGGACAAGGACCCGGGGAGCTGTTTTTT. This codes for CASSSRGGGQGPGELFF.

About this clone: Within the sample, other DNA sequences also encode this same CDR3. V gene TRBV27 combines with J gene TRBJ2-7; TRBD2 matches at 12 bases. Losses at the gene ends were 5 bases for V and 1 base for J; bases not matched to a gene: 6. The CDR3 sequence is 16 residues long. Germline-derived CDR1 and CDR2 are MNHEY and SMNVEV (reference sequence). This CDR3 reads CASSLLLAGGSYEQYF. Here the CDR3 DNA reads TGTGCCAGCAGTCTCTTACTAGCGGGAGGTTCCTACGAGCAGTACTTC.

This clone was seen a single time. V gene TRBV27 combines with J gene TRBJ2-3; a weak D match, TRBD2 (6 bases). Looked up from germline, CDR1 is MNHEY and CDR2 is SMNVEV (reference sequence). This CDR3 contains 16 residues. V was cut by 2 bases and J by 2 bases, with 14 bases left in between. CDR3 protein: CASSLRGSYLTDTQYF. In DNA form, the CDR3 reads TGTGCCAGCAGTTTACGGGGGTCGTACCTCACAGATACGCAGTATTTT.

V usage is TRBV13 and J usage is TRBJ1-4, with no clear D. V was shortened by 5 bases and J by 6 bases, with 25 bases between the two germline ends. This CDR3 is 18 amino acids long. Germline V lookup: CDR1 PRHDT, CDR2 FYEKMQ (reference sequence). The CDR3 bases are TGTGCCAGCAGCCTCGGGAGCGATTCGGACTGGGTTGATGAAAAACTGTTTTTT. As protein: CASSLGSDSDWVDEKLFF.

The gene calls are TRBV7-9 and TRBJ1-5; TRBD1 aligns across 7 bases. CDR1 SEHNR and CDR2 FQNEAQ come from the germline V gene (reference sequence). The CDR3 is 16 residues long. J lost 0 bases, V lost 2 bases, and 4 bases had no gene match. The CDR3 loop reads CASSLSTGISNQPQHF. CDR3 nucleotide sequence: TGTGCCAGCAGCTTATCGACAGGGATTAGCAATCAGCCCCAGCATTTT.

V gene TRBV2 combines with J gene TRBJ2-3, with 9 bases fitting TRBD1. Trimming took 4 bases from V and 5 from J; bases not matched to a gene: 10. The CDR3 spans 16 residues. Germline V gene sequence: CDR1 SNHLY, CDR2 FYNNEI. CDR3 in amino acids: CASSVRPQGAGDTQYF. Written as DNA, the CDR3 is TGTGCCAGCAGTGTACGGCCACAGGGGGCCGGAGATACGCAGTATTTT.

The CDR3 DNA reads TGTGCCAGCAGCACGGAACTAGCGGGAGTGGATGAGCAGTTCTTC. Translated: CASSTELAGVDEQFF. The rearrangement uses TRBV13 and TRBJ2-1, with 11 positions matching TRBD2. Germline lookup yields CDR1 PRHDT and CDR2 FYEKMQ (reference sequence). The CDR3 consists of 15 residues. Losses at the gene ends were 5 bases for V and 8 bases for J; bases not matched to a gene: 8.

The chain couples TRBV25-1 to TRBJ2-7; D possibly corresponds to TRBD1 (6 bases). Trimming pared 9 bases from V and 7 bases from J, leaving 19 bases between. The CDR3 consists of 13 residues. The germline V gene has CDR1 MGHDK and CDR2 SYGVNS. The CDR3 loop reads CASNDRSWGEQYF. The CDR3 bases are TGTGCCAGTAACGACAGGTCCTGGGGTGAGCAGTACTTC.

This clone was seen only once. The chain is built from TRBV5-4 and TRBJ2-5, with TRBD1 as a possible D gene (6 bases). V gave up 2 bases and J gave up 3 bases, with 23 bases separating them. CDR1 is SGHNT, CDR2 YYREEE, per germline (reference sequence). The CDR3 extends over 18 amino acids. This CDR3 reads CASSLLGWGQAQEETQYF. The CDR3, as DNA: TGTGCCAGCAGCTTATTGGGGTGGGGACAAGCCCAGGAAGAGACCCAGTACTTC.

V gene TRBV9 combines with J gene TRBJ1-2; D is possibly TRBD1 (6 bases). V was trimmed by 3 bases and J by 7 bases, leaving 19 bases between them. The CDR3 is 15 amino acids. Looked up from germline, CDR1 is SGDLS and CDR2 is YYNGEE. This chain's CDR3 is CASSDHRDGLFGYTF. In DNA, the CDR3 is TGTGCCAGCAGCGACCACAGGGACGGTCTCTTTGGCTACACCTTC.

CDR3 in amino acids: CSVEITGHDTGELFF. The CDR3 DNA follows: TGCAGCGTTGAGATTACGGGACACGACACCGGGGAGCTGTTTTTT. The gene calls are TRBV29-1 and TRBJ2-2; TRBD1 might be the D (6 bases). Between the trimmed V and J ends, which lost 3 bases and 3 bases, there was a span of 14 bases. From germline, CDR1 is SQVTM and CDR2 ANQGSEA. There are 15 residues in the CDR3.

This clone occurred once. The chain links TRBV5-4 to TRBJ2-1, with unresolved D. CDR1 and CDR2 (germline): SGHNT, YYREEE (reference sequence). The CDR3 extends over 11 amino acids. Trimming pared 0 bases from V and 8 bases from J, leaving 3 bases between. The DNA of the CDR3 is TGTGCCAGCAGCTTGGATTATGAGCAGTTCTTC. This encodes CASSLDYEQFF. Full variable domain (rest looked up from reference TRBV5-4 and TRBJ2-1): ETGVTQSPTHLIKTRGQQVTLRCSSQSGHNTVSWYQQALGQGPQFIFQYYREEENGRGNFPPRFSGLQFPNYSSELNVNALELDDSALYLCASSLDYEQFFGPGTRLTVL.

The genes are TRBV6-5 and TRBJ2-1; 7 bases align to TRBD2. J was trimmed by 3 bases and V by 5 bases; bases with no gene match: 7. The CDR3 is 15 residues long. Germline CDR1 MNHEY, CDR2 SVGAGI. CDR3 nucleotides: TGTGCCAGCAGTCCCCTAGCGGAGTACTACAATGAGCAGTTCTTC. This sequence encodes CASSPLAEYYNEQFF.

As to this clone: Other DNA sequences in the sample encode the same CDR3. The chain has TRBV11-3 and TRBJ2-7; 10 bases are a match to TRBD1. Germline trimming cut 4 bases from V and 2 bases from J; bases unmatched to any gene: 2. The CDR3 runs 14 residues. CDR1 and CDR2 (germline): SGHNT, YENEEA. This CDR3 is CASSSGTGAYEQYF. The CDR3 DNA reads TGTGCCAGCAGCTCCGGGACAGGGGCCTACGAGCAGTACTTC.

This clone was counted a single time. The chain joins TRBV7-6 to TRBJ2-7; D is possibly TRBD1 (6 bases). The germline CDR1 and CDR2 sequences are SGHVS and FNYEAQ. CDR3 length: 19 residues. Trimming left V 2 bases short and J 0 bases short, with 23 bases between. The CDR3 DNA follows: TGTGCCAGCAGCTTATGGGCAGGGGAAGACCACGAGAGCTCCTACGAGCAGTACTTC. This codes for CASSLWAGEDHESSYEQYF. Variable domain in full (rest from reference TRBV7-6 and TRBJ2-7): GAGVSQSPRYKVTKRGQDVALRCDPISGHVSLYWYRQALGQGPEFLTYFNYEAQQDKSGLPNDRFSAERPEGSISTLTIQRTEQRDSAMYRCASSLWAGEDHESSYEQYFGPGTRLTVT.

This clone was seen only once. The chain links TRBV15 to TRBJ2-1; TRBD1 matches at 9 bases. Trimming at V came to 5 bases and at J to 4 bases, leaving 9 bases not matched to a gene. Germline CDR1 and CDR2: LNHNV and YYDKDF (reference sequence). The CDR3 is made up of 16 amino acids. The CDR3 sequence: CATSGGWDREYNEQFF. DNA of the CDR3: TGTGCCACCAGCGGAGGGTGGGACAGGGAATACAATGAGCAGTTCTTC.

This chain connects TRBV7-7 to TRBJ2-2; D is undetermined. CDR1 SSHAT and CDR2 FNYEAQ come from the germline V gene (reference sequence). The CDR3 is 14 amino acids. Trimming stripped 1 base from V and 2 bases from J, with 5 bases between. Here the CDR3 DNA reads TGTGCCAGCAGCTTAGAGGTTAACACCGGGGAGCTGTTTTTT. Protein: CASSLEVNTGELFF.

This clone was recorded only once. The rearrangement links TRBV7-9 to TRBJ1-1, with D unclear. The CDR3 loop spans 14 amino acids. Germline-derived CDR1 and CDR2 are SEHNR and FQNEAQ (reference sequence). Trimming stripped 1 base from V and 3 bases from J, with 9 bases between. Written as DNA, the CDR3 is TGTGCCAGCAGCTTAGGGGCACAAGACACTGAAGCTTTCTTT. As protein: CASSLGAQDTEAFF.

The V call is TRBV10-3, the J call TRBJ2-5, with 8 bases fitting TRBD2. With 2 bases clipped from V and 2 bases from J, the junction kept 4 bases outside the gene matches. CDR3 length: 15 residues. Germline assignment: CDR1 ENHRY and CDR2 SYGVKD. The CDR3 reads CAISELGTSQETQYF. Written as DNA, the CDR3 is TGTGCCATCAGTGAGCTCGGGACTAGTCAAGAGACCCAGTACTTC.